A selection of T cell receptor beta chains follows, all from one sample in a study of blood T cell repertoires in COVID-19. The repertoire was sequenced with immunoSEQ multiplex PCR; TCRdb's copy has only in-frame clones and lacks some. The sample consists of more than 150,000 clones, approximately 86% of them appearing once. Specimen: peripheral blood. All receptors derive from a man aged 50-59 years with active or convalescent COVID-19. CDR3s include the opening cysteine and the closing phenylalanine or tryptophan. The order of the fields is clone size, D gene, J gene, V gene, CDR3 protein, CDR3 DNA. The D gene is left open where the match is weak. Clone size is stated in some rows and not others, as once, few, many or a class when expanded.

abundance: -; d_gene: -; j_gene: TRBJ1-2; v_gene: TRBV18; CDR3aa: CASSPSGEFGYTF; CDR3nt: TGTGCCAGCTCACCATCGGGGGAATTTGGCTACACCTTC
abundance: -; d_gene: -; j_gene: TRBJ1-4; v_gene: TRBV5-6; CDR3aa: CASSLEGIWANEKLFF; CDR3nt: TGTGCCAGCAGCTTAGAGGGAATATGGGCTAATGAAAAACTGTTTTTT
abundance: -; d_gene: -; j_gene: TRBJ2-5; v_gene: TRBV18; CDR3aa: CASSRTLQETQYF; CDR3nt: TGTGCCAGCTCAAGGACACTACAAGAGACCCAGTACTTC
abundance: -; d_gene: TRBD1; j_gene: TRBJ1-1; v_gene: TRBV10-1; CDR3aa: CASRGNGQGNTEAFF; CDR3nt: TGCGCCAGCAGGGGAAACGGACAGGGGAACACTGAAGCTTTCTTT
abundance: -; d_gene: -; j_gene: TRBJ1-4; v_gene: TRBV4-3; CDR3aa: CASSQDLGGEKLFF; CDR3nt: TGCGCCAGCAGCCAAGACTTGGGAGGGGAAAAACTGTTTTTT
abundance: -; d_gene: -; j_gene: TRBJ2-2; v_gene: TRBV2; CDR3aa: CASTGRGNTGELFF; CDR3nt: TGTGCCAGCACAGGGCGGGGGAACACCGGGGAGCTGTTTTTT
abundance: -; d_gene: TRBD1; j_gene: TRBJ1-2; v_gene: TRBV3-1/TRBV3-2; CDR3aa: CASSQGTGNYGYTF; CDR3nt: TGTGCCAGCAGCCAAGGGACAGGGAACTATGGCTACACCTTC
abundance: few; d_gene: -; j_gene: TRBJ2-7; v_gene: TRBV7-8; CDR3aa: CASSLDPSWYEQYF; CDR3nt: TGTGCCAGCAGCTTAGATCCTAGCTGGTACGAGCAGTACTTC
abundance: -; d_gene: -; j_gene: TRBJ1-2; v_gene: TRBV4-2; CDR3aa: CASSQEVGFEDYGYTF; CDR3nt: TGTGCCAGCAGCCAAGAGGTGGGTTTTGAGGACTATGGCTACACCTTC
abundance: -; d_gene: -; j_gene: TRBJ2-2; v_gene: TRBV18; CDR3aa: CASSPQRENTGELFF; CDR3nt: TGTGCCAGCTCACCACAGCGCGAGAACACCGGGGAGCTGTTTTTT
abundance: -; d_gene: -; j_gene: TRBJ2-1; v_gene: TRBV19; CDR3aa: CASSIETGVRDEQFF; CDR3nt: TGTGCCAGTAGTATAGAGACGGGGGTACGCGATGAGCAGTTCTTC
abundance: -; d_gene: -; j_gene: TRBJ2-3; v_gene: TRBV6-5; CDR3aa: CASTSTDTQYF; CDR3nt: TGTGCCAGCACCTCTACAGATACGCAGTATTTT